Sequencing of this T cell receptor beta chain was carried out in a study of OX40 agonist ivuxolimab in advanced cancers. The CDR3 totals 11 residues. V lost 4 bases and J 2 bases, leaving 2 bases between the germline ends. The germline V gene has CDR1 SNHLY and CDR2 FYNNEI. Repertoires were generated with immunoSEQ multiplex PCR, while TCRdb's copy carries only in-frame clones and drops some. The repertoire holds some 40,000 clones, 80% to 90% seen once, with about 43% in the top ten. The input for sequencing was CD4+ or CD8+ T cells sorted from blood, taken in a trial of the OX40 agonist ivuxolimab. The chain is built from TRBV2 and TRBJ1-1, with D hard to call. The receptor comes from an adult with an advanced solid tumor such as melanoma, head and neck, liver or kidney cancer. DNA for the CDR3: TGTGCCAGCAGTGTCAACACTGAAGCTTTCTTT. It yields the protein CASSVNTEAFF.